A single sample gave rise to the 24 T cell receptor beta chains below, sequenced in a study of human T cells and chemical hapten exposure. Regarding time point: patch test 1, 2 weeks after DPC sensitization. The treatment: therapeutic diphenylcyclopropenone sensitization with weekly scalp DPC. Using its own MiXCR run on the RACE reads, TCRdb lists one record per CDR3 protein. The table records approximately 350,000 distinct CDR3 sequences, approximately 6.9% of them present only once. The sample consisted of whole blood, taken in connection with sensitization to the hapten diphenylcyclopropenone (DPC). The receptors come from a woman aged 18 to 35 with alopecia areata. Some clones in this sample may be carry-over from other donors' samples.

This clonotype was detected only a few times. The rearrangement joins TRBV28 to TRBJ2-2; D is possibly TRBD1 (6 bases). The germline gives CDR1 MDHEN, CDR2 SYDVKM. Trimming shortened V by 8 bases and J by 5 bases, and 21 bases separated the two germline ends. This CDR3 contains 16 residues. Written as DNA, the CDR3 is TGTGCCAGCCGTTACCCAACAGGGTTTGGAACCGGGGAGCTGTTTTTT. Translating gives CASRYPTGFGTGELFF.

The genes are TRBV5-1 and TRBJ1-4; tentative D call: TRBD1 (5 bases). V was cut by 4 bases and J by 0 bases, with 10 bases left in between. The germline gives CDR1 SGHRS, CDR2 YFSETQ. CDR3 length: 15 amino acids. The CDR3 DNA follows: TGCGCCAGCAGCCCGGGGGGACCAACTAATGAAAAACTGTTTTTT. It specifies CASSPGGPTNEKLFF.

Many counts were recorded for this clonotype. The chain employs TRBV10-3 and TRBJ1-4, with a tentative D call TRBD1 (5 bases). Looked up from germline, CDR1 is ENHRY and CDR2 is SYGVKD. The CDR3 totals 15 residues. V lost 3 bases to trimming and J lost 4 bases, with 12 bases between them. The CDR3 sequence: CAISEMAGLNEKLFF. DNA of the CDR3: TGTGCCATCAGTGAAATGGCAGGGCTTAATGAAAAACTGTTTTTT.

This sequence joins TRBV9 and TRBJ1-2; D gene uncertain. V gave up 0 bases and J gave up 5 bases, with 8 bases separating them. Germline V gene data show CDR1 as SGDLS and CDR2 as YYNGEE. The CDR3 sequence is 13 residues long. The CDR3 DNA sequence: TGTGCCAGCAGCGTAGAGGACGGATATGGCTACACCTTC. Its translation: CASSVEDGYGYTF.

The CDR3 is CASSSYRGLPENIQYF. CDR3 coding DNA: TGTGCCAGCAGTTCCTACAGGGGGCTCCCAGAAAACATTCAGTACTTC. V and J are TRBV6-2 or TRBV6-3 and TRBJ2-4, with 9 bases that match TRBD1. The germline gives CDR1 MNHEY, CDR2 SVGEGT. V lost 4 bases, J lost 5 bases, and 9 bases stayed unmatched. This CDR3 has 16 residues.

This clonotype has only a few counts. This chain joins TRBV4-3 and TRBJ1-6; 7 bases align to TRBD1. The CDR3 runs to 17 residues. Trimming took 0 bases from V and 0 from J; bases not matched to a gene: 2. CDR1 and CDR2 from the germline V gene are LGHNA and YSLEER. CDR3: CASSQEGGSSYNSPLHF. The CDR3 region has the DNA TGCGCCAGCAGCCAAGAAGGGGGCAGCTCCTATAATTCACCCCTCCACTTT.

This clonotype was detected ten times or more. The rearrangement uses TRBV5-6 and TRBJ1-1; D ambiguous. The length of the CDR3 is 12 residues. The V end lost 4 bases, the J end lost 0 bases, and 4 bases lay between the germline ends. The germline V gene has CDR1 SGHDT and CDR2 YYEEEE. The CDR3: CASSIMNTEAFF. The CDR3 region has the DNA TGTGCCAGCAGCATTATGAACACTGAAGCTTTCTTT. The variable domain in full, with the rest retrieved from reference TRBV5-6 and TRBJ1-1, is DAGVTQSPTHLIKTRGQQVTLRCSPKSGHDTVSWYQQALGQGPQFIFQYYEEEERQRGNFPDRFSGHQFPNYSSELNVNALLLGDSALYLCASSIMNTEAFFGQGTRLTVV.

V and J are TRBV4-3 and TRBJ1-4; D not certain. In germline, CDR1 is LGHNA, CDR2 YSLEER. V dropped 2 bases and J dropped 3 bases, with 13 bases sitting between them. The CDR3 extends over 16 amino acids. The CDR3 is CASSQRGLGSNEKLFF. CDR3 nucleotide sequence: TGCGCCAGCAGCCAACGCGGGCTCGGTTCTAATGAAAAACTGTTTTTT.

The table lists this clonotype with many counts. The chain has TRBV9 and TRBJ2-1, with TRBD2 identical over 14 bases. CDR1 SGDLS and CDR2 YYNGEE come from the germline V gene. The CDR3 runs 15 residues. With 4 bases clipped from V and 15 bases from J, the junction kept 12 bases outside the gene matches. The CDR3 reads CASSPEGLAGVTPFF. The CDR3 DNA sequence: TGTGCCAGCAGCCCGGAGGGACTAGCGGGGGTTACACCGTTCTTC.

In its sample, this clonotype was seen a few times. The V call is TRBV4-3, the J call TRBJ2-3, with D possibly being TRBD2 (5 bases). CDR1 is LGHNA and CDR2 is YSLEER in the germline V gene. This CDR3 contains 16 residues. Trimming cost V 0 bases and J 4 bases, with 14 bases left between them. The CDR3 sequence is CASSQDWASWPDTQYF. Written as DNA, the CDR3 is TGCGCCAGCAGCCAAGATTGGGCTAGCTGGCCAGATACGCAGTATTTT.

This clonotype was counted many times. This chain joins TRBV2 and TRBJ2-7; unclear D gene. Germline V gene lookup returns CDR1 SNHLY and CDR2 FYNNEI. Trimming removed 1 base at V and 0 bases at J, with 7 bases between. The CDR3 consists of 14 residues. CDR3 DNA sequence: TGTGCCAGCAGTGAAGGGTCACTCTCCTACGAGCAGTACTTC. Its protein is CASSEGSLSYEQYF.

This clonotype was recorded at least ten times. This chain connects TRBV12-3 or TRBV12-4 to TRBJ1-1; D remains unclear. The V gene lost 0 bases and the J gene lost 1 base, with 9 bases spanning the gap. The CDR3 is 15 residues long. The CDR3: CASSLARQKNTEAFF. The CDR3, as DNA: TGTGCCAGCAGTTTAGCGCGGCAGAAGAACACTGAAGCTTTCTTT.

Notes on this clonotype: The junction does not match germline at one end; this may be a read error. The V and J genes are TRBV7-7 and TRBJ1-4; D ambiguous. Germline CDR1 and CDR2: SSHAT and FNYEAQ (reference sequence). The CDR3 is made up of 14 amino acids. This chain's CDR3 is CASSHGPSWEKLFF. CDR3 sequence (DNA): TGTGCTAGCAGCCACGGCCCCTCCTGGGAAAAACTGTTTTTT.

The chain recombines TRBV14 with TRBJ1-1, with no clear D. The CDR3 is made up of 15 amino acids. V was pared by 0 bases and J by 7 bases, with 15 bases between. CDR1 SGHDN and CDR2 FVKESK come from the germline V gene. DNA for the CDR3: TGTGCCAGCAGCCAAGACCGTATCCTCAACTTTGAAGCTTTCTTT. It codes for CASSQDRILNFEAFF.

This clonotype came up many times. The chain combines TRBV28 with TRBJ1-6, with D hard to call. The ends were cut back, 2 bases at V and 8 bases at J, with 4 bases in the middle. CDR1 is MDHEN, CDR2 SYDVKM, per germline. This CDR3 contains 12 residues. The CDR3 bases are TGTGCCAGCAGTTTACGTGATTCACCCCTCCACTTT. It translates to CASSLRDSPLHF.

Only a few counts were recorded for this clonotype. The gene calls are TRBV6-5 and TRBJ1-1, with D hard to call. V shed 4 bases and J shed 2 bases, with 8 bases lying between them. The CDR3 has 13 residues. CDR1 is MNHEY, CDR2 SVGAGI, per germline. CDR3 DNA: TGTGCCAGCAGTTTAATTAGTAACACTGAAGCTTTCTTT. The encoded protein is CASSLISNTEAFF.

This clonotype was picked up a small number of times. V usage is TRBV28 and J usage is TRBJ2-7; D not resolved. V was pared by 3 bases and J by 3 bases, with 6 bases between. The CDR3 is 12 amino acids. Germline loops: CDR1 MDHEN, CDR2 SYDVKM. The CDR3 nucleotides are TGTGCCAGCAGTTTCCTTAACTACGAGCAGTACTTC. This translates into CASSFLNYEQYF.

This clonotype was observed at least ten times. CDR3 nucleotides: TGTGCCACCAGTGATTATGACAGAACTGCAGATACGCAGTATTTT. It is translated as CATSDYDRTADTQYF. V is TRBV24-1 and J is TRBJ2-3; possible D gene TRBD1, 5 bases. This CDR3 is 15 amino acids long. Between the trimmed V and J ends, which lost 2 bases and 4 bases, there was a span of 12 bases. Per germline, CDR1 KGHDR and CDR2 SFDVKD.

This clonotype was recorded many times. The chain links TRBV20-1 to TRBJ2-4; 7 positions match TRBD1. CDR3 size: 11 residues. Germline V gives CDR1 DFQATT, CDR2 SNEGSKA (reference sequence). With 5 bases clipped from V and 6 bases from J, the junction kept 1 base outside the gene matches. For the CDR3, the DNA is TGCAGTGCTCGGGACAGAAACATTCAGTACTTC. Its translation: CSARDRNIQYF.

This clonotype appeared a few times. This chain uses TRBV12-3 or TRBV12-4 with TRBJ2-2; perhaps TRBD2 as D (5 bases). The CDR3 covers 15 residues. V lost 1 base and J lost 3, with 9 bases in between. CDR3 coding DNA: TGTGCCAGCAGTTTAGGACCCGGGGACACCGGGGAGCTGTTTTTT. Translating it yields CASSLGPGDTGELFF.

The V gene is TRBV28, the J gene TRBJ1-1; 8 positions match TRBD1. The CDR3 has 14 residues. Germline CDR1 MDHEN, CDR2 SYDVKM. V gave up 7 bases and J gave up 7 bases; unmatched junction bases: 11. The CDR3: CASTRADRGGEAFF. The CDR3 DNA is TGTGCCAGCACACGAGCTGACAGGGGAGGTGAAGCTTTCTTT.

This clonotype has more than one count but fewer than ten. Here the CDR3 DNA reads TGTGCCAGCAGCCTGACATGGGGGAGACTGGATTCACCCCTCCACTTT. Translating gives CASSLTWGRLDSPLHF. The V call is TRBV6-2 or TRBV6-3, the J call TRBJ1-6, with D possibly being TRBD1 (5 bases). Trimming pared 6 bases from V and 8 bases from J, leaving 20 bases between. Germline loops: CDR1 MNHEY, CDR2 SVGEGT. The CDR3 length is 16 residues.

This clonotype was seen only a few times. The chain combines TRBV25-1 with TRBJ1-1; TRBD1 matches 8 bases. Germline-derived CDR1 and CDR2 are MGHDK and SYGVNS. This CDR3 region has 15 residues. V lost 4 bases to trimming and J lost 5 bases; unmatched junction nucleotides: 9. The DNA of the CDR3 is TGTGCCAGCAGTGCACCAGGGGGCGCGGATACTGAAGCTTTCTTT. Encoded protein: CASSAPGGADTEAFF.

This clonotype was seen many times. J is TRBJ1-1 and V is TRBV7-9; D may be TRBD1 (5 bases). V dropped 3 bases and J dropped 5 bases, with 10 bases sitting between them. The germline V gene has CDR1 SEHNR and CDR2 FQNEAQ (reference sequence). CDR3 size: 13 residues. The CDR3 reads CASSLLQGTEAFF. The CDR3 region has the DNA TGTGCCAGCAGCTTGCTCCAGGGAACTGAAGCTTTCTTT.